These 3 T cell receptor beta chains originate from one sample sequenced in a study of blood T cells in healthy people across ages. Alongside a J-beta primer mix, a sample-barcoded 5' primer served in a second PCR lasting roughly 7 to 11 cycles. TCRdb fed the 5' RACE reads into MiXCR, producing one record per CDR3 protein. The profile shows about 670,000 distinct CDR3 sequences, about 51% of them singletons. Sequencing was performed on blood. Every receptor here comes from a woman of 80 years or more in good health.

This clonotype was found a few times. The chain recombines TRBV24-1 with TRBJ1-5; D uncertain. Germline V gives CDR1 KGHDR, CDR2 SFDVKD. The length of the CDR3 is 13 residues. Trimming pared 7 bases from V and 5 bases from J, leaving 11 bases between. The DNA of the CDR3 is TGTGCCACCAGCAAGGGAGGTTATCAGCCCCAGCATTTT. Amino acids: CATSKGGYQPQHF.

As to this clonotype: This clone may be a read error of a much larger clone one base away. The rearrangement uses TRBV29-1 and TRBJ2-1, with D uncertain. CDR3 length: 12 residues. Germline CDR1 SQVTM, CDR2 ANQGSEA. CDR3 region: CSARASYNGQFF. CDR3 nucleotide sequence: TGCAGCGCCCGAGCCTCCTACAATGGGCAGTTCTTC.

This chain connects TRBV5-1 to TRBJ2-1; 7 positions match TRBD1. With the DNA end fitting TRBJ2-7 better, the J assignment may be wrong. Looked up from germline, CDR1 is SGHRS and CDR2 is YFSETQ. The CDR3 runs to 15 residues. CDR3 bases: TGCGCCAGCAGCCGGACAGGTGGATCCTACAGTGAGCAGTACTTC. Its protein product is CASSRTGGSYSEQYF.